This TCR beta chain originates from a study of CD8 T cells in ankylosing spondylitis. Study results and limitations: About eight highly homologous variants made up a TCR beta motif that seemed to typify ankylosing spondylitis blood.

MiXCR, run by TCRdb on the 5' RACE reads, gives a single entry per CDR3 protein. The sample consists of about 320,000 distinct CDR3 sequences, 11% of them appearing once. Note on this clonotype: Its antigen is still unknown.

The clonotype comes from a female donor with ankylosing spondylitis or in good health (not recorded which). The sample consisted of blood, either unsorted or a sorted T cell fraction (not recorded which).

The CDR3 spells CSVEAWRTDTQYF. The CDR3 DNA sequence: TGCAGCGTTGAAGCCTGGAGAACAGATACGCAGTATTTT. J is TRBJ2-3 and V is TRBV29-1; D is uncertain. V shed 1 base and J shed 3 bases, with 8 bases lying between them. This CDR3 contains 13 residues. The germline CDR1 and CDR2 sequences are SQVTM and ANQGSEA.